The sequence of this T cell receptor beta chain was determined in a study of technical replicates of blood from a handful of donors. Trimming removed 5 bases from V and 10 bases from J, with 3 bases in between. The germline V gene has CDR1 SGHNT and CDR2 YENEEA. There are 9 residues in the CDR3. Some clones are missing from TCRdb's copy, which holds only in-frame ones; the method was immunoSEQ multiplex PCR. The data show under 95,000 clones, 95% seen once. This sequence originates from a human donor in good health. The sequenced sample was T cells isolated from PBMCs. This chain links TRBV11-3 with TRBJ2-1; D is ambiguous. The CDR3 sequence: CASSQEQFF. The CDR3 DNA follows: TGTGCCAGCAGCCAGGAGCAGTTCTTC. The variable domain in full, completed from reference TRBV11-3 and TRBJ2-1, reads EAGVVQSPRYKIIEKKQPVAFWCNPISGHNTLYWYLQNLGQGPELLIRYENEEAVDDSQLPKDRFSAERLKGVDSTLKIQPAELGDSAVYLCASSQEQFFGPGTRLTVL.